These T cell receptor beta chains were read from a single sample in a study of blood T cell repertoires in COVID-19. The method was immunoSEQ multiplex PCR; TCRdb's version includes in-frame clones alone and lacks a portion of them. Among about 300,000 clones listed, roughly 86% were seen once. The sample taken for sequencing was peripheral blood. These receptors were obtained from a woman in her forties or fifties with acute or convalescent COVID-19. Both conserved end residues are part of each CDR3. Fields, in order: V gene, J gene, D gene, CDR3 length, clone size, CDR3 protein, CDR3 DNA. A D gene is named only where the DNA matches it firmly. A clone size is listed for some rows: how often the clone was seen (once, few, many), or a class if it is expanded.

v_call: TRBV6-5; j_call: TRBJ1-3; d_call: -; cdr3_length: 16; clone_size: few; cdr3_aa: CASSYSSPRSGNTIYF; cdr3_nt: TGTGCCAGCAGTTACTCTAGCCCGCGCTCTGGAAACACCATATATTTT
v_call: TRBV5-1; j_call: TRBJ2-5; d_call: TRBD2; cdr3_length: 15; clone_size: -; cdr3_aa: CASSRGLAGQETQYF; cdr3_nt: TGCGCCAGCAGCCGCGGACTAGCGGGCCAAGAGACCCAGTACTTC
v_call: TRBV27; j_call: TRBJ2-7; d_call: TRBD2; cdr3_length: 16; clone_size: few; cdr3_aa: CASTGLAGDGLYEQYF; cdr3_nt: TGTGCCAGCACTGGACTAGCGGGAGACGGATTGTACGAGCAGTACTTC
v_call: TRBV2; j_call: TRBJ1-4; d_call: TRBD1; cdr3_length: 15; clone_size: once; cdr3_aa: CASSEFRGGGEKLFF; cdr3_nt: TGTGCCAGCAGTGAATTCAGAGGGGGCGGTGAAAAACTGTTTTTT
v_call: TRBV6-5; j_call: TRBJ2-7; d_call: TRBD2; cdr3_length: 15; clone_size: -; cdr3_aa: CASSYQSGTSAEQYF; cdr3_nt: TGTGCCAGCAGTTACCAATCCGGGACTAGCGCCGAGCAGTACTTC
v_call: TRBV19; j_call: TRBJ2-7; d_call: -; cdr3_length: 13; clone_size: -; cdr3_aa: CASSIGRLYEQYF; cdr3_nt: TGTGCCAGTAGTATTGGCAGGTTATACGAGCAGTACTTC
v_call: TRBV6-2/TRBV6-3; j_call: TRBJ1-4; d_call: TRBD1; cdr3_length: 15; clone_size: few; cdr3_aa: CASSYSGTANEKLFF; cdr3_nt: TGTGCCAGCAGTTACTCCGGGACAGCTAATGAAAAACTGTTTTTT
v_call: TRBV5-1; j_call: TRBJ2-5; d_call: -; cdr3_length: 14; clone_size: -; cdr3_aa: CASSIGRTQETQYF; cdr3_nt: TGCGCCAGCAGCATAGGGAGGACCCAAGAGACCCAGTACTTC
v_call: TRBV4-1; j_call: TRBJ1-1; d_call: TRBD1; cdr3_length: 15; clone_size: -; cdr3_aa: CASSQRDRANTEAFF; cdr3_nt: TGCGCCAGCAGCCAACGCGACAGGGCGAACACTGAAGCTTTCTTT
v_call: TRBV19; j_call: TRBJ2-5; d_call: -; cdr3_length: 14; clone_size: -; cdr3_aa: CASSISHSQETQYF; cdr3_nt: TGTGCCAGTAGTATTAGTCATTCCCAAGAGACCCAGTACTTC
v_call: TRBV2; j_call: TRBJ2-5; d_call: -; cdr3_length: 19; clone_size: -; cdr3_aa: CASRTTGARLAGLQETQYF; cdr3_nt: TGTGCCAGCAGGACGACAGGGGCCAGGCTAGCGGGGTTACAAGAGACCCAGTACTTC
v_call: TRBV6-5; j_call: TRBJ2-1; d_call: -; cdr3_length: 13; clone_size: -; cdr3_aa: CASSTGPYNEQFF; cdr3_nt: TGTGCCAGCTCCACAGGCCCTTACAATGAGCAGTTCTTC
v_call: TRBV28; j_call: TRBJ2-5; d_call: TRBD1; cdr3_length: 15; clone_size: few; cdr3_aa: CASSFPGQGRETQYF; cdr3_nt: TGTGCCAGCAGTTTCCCAGGACAGGGAAGAGAGACCCAGTACTTC